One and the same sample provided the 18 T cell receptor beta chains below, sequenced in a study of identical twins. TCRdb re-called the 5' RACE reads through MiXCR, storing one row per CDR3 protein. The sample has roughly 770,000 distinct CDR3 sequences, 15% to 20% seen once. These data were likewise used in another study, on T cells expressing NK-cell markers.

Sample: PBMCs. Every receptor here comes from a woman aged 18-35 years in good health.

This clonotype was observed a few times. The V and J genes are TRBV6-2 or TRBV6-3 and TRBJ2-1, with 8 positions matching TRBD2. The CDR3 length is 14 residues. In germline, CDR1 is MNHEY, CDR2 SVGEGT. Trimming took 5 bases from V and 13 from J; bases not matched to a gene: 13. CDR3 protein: CASSPPGLGVSQFF. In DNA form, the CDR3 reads TGTGCCAGCAGTCCACCGGGACTAGGGGTTTCACAGTTCTTC.

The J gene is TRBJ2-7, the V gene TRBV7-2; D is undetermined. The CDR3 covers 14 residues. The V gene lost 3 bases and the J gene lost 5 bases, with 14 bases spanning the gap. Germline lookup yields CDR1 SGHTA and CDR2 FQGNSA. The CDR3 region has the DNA TGTGCCAGCAGCTTTATACTTGGCAATGACGAGCAGTACTTC. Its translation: CASSFILGNDEQYF. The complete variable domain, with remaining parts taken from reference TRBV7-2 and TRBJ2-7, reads GAGVSQSPSNKVTEKGKDVELRCDPISGHTALYWYRQSLGQGLEFLIYFQGNSAPDKSGLPSDRFSAERTGGSVSTLTIQRTQQEDSAVYLCASSFILGNDEQYFGPGTRLTVT.

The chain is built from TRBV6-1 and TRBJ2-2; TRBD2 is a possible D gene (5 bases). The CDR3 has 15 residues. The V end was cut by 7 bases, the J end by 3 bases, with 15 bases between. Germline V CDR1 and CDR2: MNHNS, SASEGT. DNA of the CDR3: TGTGCCAGCAAATTGAGGGAGAGTGACACCGGGGAGCTGTTTTTT. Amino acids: CASKLRESDTGELFF.

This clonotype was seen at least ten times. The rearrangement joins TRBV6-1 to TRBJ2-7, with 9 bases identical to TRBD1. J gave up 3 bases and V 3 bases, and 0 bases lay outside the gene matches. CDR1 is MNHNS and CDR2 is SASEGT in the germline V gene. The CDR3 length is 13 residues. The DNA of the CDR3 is TGTGCCAGCAGTGAGGACAGGGGCTACGAGCAGTACTTC. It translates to CASSEDRGYEQYF.

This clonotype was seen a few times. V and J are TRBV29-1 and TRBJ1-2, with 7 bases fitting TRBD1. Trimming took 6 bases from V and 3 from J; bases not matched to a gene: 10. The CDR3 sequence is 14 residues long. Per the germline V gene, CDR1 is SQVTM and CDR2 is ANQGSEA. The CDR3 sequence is CSVAIRGTDYGYTF. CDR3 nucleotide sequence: TGCAGCGTCGCAATCAGGGGGACGGACTATGGCTACACCTTC.

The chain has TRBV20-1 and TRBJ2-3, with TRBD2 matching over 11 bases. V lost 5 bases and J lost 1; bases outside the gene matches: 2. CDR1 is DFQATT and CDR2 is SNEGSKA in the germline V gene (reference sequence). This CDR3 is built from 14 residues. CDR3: CSAVTSGGTDTQYF. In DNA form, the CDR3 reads TGCAGTGCTGTGACTAGCGGGGGCACAGATACGCAGTATTTT.

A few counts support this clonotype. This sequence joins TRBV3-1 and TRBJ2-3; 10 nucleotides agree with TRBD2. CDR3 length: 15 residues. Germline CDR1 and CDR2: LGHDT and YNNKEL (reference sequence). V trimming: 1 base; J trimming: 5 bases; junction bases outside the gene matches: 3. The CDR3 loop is CASSQVLAGRDTQYF. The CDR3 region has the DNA TGTGCCAGCAGCCAAGTACTAGCGGGGCGAGATACGCAGTATTTT.

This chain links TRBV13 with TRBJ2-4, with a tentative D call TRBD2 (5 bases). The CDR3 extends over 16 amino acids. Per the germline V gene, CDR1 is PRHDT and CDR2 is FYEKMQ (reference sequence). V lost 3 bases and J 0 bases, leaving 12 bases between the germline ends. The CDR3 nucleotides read TGTGCCAGCAGCTTGGGAGCCCTACTAGCCAAAAACATTCAGTACTTC. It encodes CASSLGALLAKNIQYF.

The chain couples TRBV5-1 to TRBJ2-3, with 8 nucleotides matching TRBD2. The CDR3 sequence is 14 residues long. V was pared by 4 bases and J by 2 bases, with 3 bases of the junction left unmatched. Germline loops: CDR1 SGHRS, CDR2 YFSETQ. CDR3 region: CASSRGGPTDTQYF. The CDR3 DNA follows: TGCGCCAGCAGCCGCGGGGGGCCCACAGATACGCAGTATTTT.

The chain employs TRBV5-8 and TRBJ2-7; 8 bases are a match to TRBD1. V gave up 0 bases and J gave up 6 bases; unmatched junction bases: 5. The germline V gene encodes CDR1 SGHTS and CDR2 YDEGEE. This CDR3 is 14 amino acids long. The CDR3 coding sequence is TGTGCCAGCAGCTTGGACAGGGGGTTTGGCGAGCAGTACTTC. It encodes CASSLDRGFGEQYF.

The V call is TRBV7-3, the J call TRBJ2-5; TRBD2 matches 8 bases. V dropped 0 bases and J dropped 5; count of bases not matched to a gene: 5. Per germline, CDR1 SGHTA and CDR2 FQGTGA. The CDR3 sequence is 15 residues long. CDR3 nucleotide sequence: TGTGCCAGCAGCTTAACGGGGACTAGAGGGGAGACCCAGTACTTC. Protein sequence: CASSLTGTRGETQYF.

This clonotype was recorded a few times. CDR3 DNA sequence: TGCAGTGCTAGGTTTGGGCACACTACCGGGGAGCTGTTTTTT. Encoded protein: CSARFGHTTGELFF. The chain carries TRBV20-1 and TRBJ2-2; D is undetermined. The CDR3 contains 14 residues. Between the trimmed V and J ends, which lost 3 bases and 5 bases, there was a span of 13 bases. CDR1 is DFQATT and CDR2 is SNEGSKA in the germline V gene (reference sequence).

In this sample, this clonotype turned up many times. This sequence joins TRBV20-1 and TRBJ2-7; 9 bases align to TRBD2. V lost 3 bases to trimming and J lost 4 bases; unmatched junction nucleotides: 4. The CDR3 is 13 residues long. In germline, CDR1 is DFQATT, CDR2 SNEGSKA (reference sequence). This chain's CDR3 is CSASLAGTYEQYF. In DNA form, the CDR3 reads TGCAGTGCTAGTCTAGCGGGAACATACGAGCAGTACTTC.

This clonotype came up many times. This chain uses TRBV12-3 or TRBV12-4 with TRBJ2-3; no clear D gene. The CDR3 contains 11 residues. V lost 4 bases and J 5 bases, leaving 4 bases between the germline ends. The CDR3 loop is CASSSVDTQYF. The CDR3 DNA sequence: TGTGCCAGCAGTTCCGTAGATACGCAGTATTTT.

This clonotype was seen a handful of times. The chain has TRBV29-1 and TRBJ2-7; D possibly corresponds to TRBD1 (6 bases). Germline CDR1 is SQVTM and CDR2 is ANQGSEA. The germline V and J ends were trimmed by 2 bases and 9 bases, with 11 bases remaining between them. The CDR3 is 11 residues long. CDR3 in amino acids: CSVEFRQVQYF. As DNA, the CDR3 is TGCAGCGTTGAATTCAGACAGGTGCAGTACTTC.

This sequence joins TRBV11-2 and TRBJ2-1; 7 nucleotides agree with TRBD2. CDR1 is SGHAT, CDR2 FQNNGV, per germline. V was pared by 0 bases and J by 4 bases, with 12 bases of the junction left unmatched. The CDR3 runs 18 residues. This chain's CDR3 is CASSLDPGLAGVYNEQFF. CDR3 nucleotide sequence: TGTGCCAGCAGCTTAGACCCTGGGCTCGCGGGGGTATACAATGAGCAGTTCTTC.

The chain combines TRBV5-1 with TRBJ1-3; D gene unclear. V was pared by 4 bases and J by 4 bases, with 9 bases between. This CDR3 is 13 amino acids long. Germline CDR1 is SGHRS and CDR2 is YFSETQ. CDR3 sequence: CASSGIAGNTIYF. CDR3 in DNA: TGCGCCAGCAGCGGAATAGCGGGAAACACCATATATTTT.

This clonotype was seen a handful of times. CDR3 in amino acids: CAISEGGGADTQYF. The CDR3 DNA sequence: TGTGCCATCAGTGAAGGGGGTGGTGCAGATACGCAGTATTTT. This chain uses TRBV10-3 with TRBJ2-3; maybe TRBD1 (6 bases). CDR1 is ENHRY, CDR2 SYGVKD, per germline. V gave up 3 bases and J gave up 4 bases, with 11 bases separating them. This CDR3 is built from 14 residues.